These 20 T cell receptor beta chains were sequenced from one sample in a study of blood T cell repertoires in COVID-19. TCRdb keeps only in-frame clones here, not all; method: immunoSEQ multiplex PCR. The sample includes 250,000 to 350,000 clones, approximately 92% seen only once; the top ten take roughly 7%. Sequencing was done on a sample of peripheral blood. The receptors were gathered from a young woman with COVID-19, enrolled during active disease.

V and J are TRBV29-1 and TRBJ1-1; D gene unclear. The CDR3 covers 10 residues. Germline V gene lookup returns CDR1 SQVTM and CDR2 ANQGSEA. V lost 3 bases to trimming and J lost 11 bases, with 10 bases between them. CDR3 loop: CSVELGLAFF. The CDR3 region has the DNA TGCAGCGTTGAGTTGGGCCTGGCTTTCTTT. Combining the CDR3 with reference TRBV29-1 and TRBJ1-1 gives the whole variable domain SAVISQKPSRDICQRGTSLTIQCQVDSQVTMMFWYRQQPGQSLTLIATANQGSEATYESGFVIDKFPISRPNLTFSTLTVSNMSPEDSSIYLCSVELGLAFFGQGTRLTVV.

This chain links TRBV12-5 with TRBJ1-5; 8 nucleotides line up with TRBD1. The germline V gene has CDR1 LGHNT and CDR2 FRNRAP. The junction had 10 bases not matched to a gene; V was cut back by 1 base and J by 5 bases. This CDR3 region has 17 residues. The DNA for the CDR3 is TGTGCTAGTGGTTTGGACCCGGGACAGGCCTTATATCAGCCCCAGCATTTT. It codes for CASGLDPGQALYQPQHF.

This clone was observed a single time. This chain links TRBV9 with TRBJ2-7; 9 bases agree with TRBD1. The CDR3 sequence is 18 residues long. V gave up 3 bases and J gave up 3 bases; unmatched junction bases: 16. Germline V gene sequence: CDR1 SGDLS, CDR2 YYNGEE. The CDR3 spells CASSARGQGQGVGYEQYF. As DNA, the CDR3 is TGTGCCAGCAGCGCCAGGGGACAGGGTCAGGGAGTAGGCTACGAGCAGTACTTC.

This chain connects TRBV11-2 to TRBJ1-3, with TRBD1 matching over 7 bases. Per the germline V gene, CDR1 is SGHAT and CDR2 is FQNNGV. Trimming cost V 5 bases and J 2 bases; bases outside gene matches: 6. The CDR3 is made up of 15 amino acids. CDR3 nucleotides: TGTGCCAGCAGCCTCACAGGGGCCGCTGGAAACACCATATATTTT. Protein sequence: CASSLTGAAGNTIYF.

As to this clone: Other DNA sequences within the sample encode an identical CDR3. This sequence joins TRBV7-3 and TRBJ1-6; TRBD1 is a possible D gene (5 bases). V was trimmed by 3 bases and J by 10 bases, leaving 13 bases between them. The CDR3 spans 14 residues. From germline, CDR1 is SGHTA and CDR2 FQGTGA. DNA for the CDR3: TGTGCCAGCAGCTTGGGGGGTTCGAGATCACCCCTCCACTTT. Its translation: CASSLGGSRSPLHF.

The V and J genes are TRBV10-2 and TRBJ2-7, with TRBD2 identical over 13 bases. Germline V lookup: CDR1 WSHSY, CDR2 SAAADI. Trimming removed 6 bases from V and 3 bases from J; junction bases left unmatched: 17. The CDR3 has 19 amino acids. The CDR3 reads CASSESKGLAGWAGYEQYF. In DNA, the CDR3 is TGCGCCAGCAGCGAATCTAAGGGACTAGCGGGATGGGCAGGCTACGAGCAGTACTTC.

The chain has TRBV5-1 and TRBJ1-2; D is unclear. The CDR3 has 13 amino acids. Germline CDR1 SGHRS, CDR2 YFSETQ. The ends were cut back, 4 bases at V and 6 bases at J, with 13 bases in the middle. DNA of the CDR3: TGCGCCAGCAGCCTGGGGTGGTCGGATGGCTACACCTTC. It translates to CASSLGWSDGYTF. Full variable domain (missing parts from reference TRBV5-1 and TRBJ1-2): KAGVTQTPRYLIKTRGQQVTLSCSPISGHRSVSWYQQTPGQGLQFLFEYFSETQRNKGNFPGRFSGRQFSNSRSEMNVSTLELGDSALYLCASSLGWSDGYTFGSGTRLTVV.

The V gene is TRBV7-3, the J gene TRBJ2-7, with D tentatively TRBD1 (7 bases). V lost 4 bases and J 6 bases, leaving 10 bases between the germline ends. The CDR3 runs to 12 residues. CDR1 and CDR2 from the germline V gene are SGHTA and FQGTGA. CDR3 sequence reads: CASSWQGGEQYF. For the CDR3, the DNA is TGTGCCAGCAGCTGGCAGGGGGGCGAGCAGTACTTC.

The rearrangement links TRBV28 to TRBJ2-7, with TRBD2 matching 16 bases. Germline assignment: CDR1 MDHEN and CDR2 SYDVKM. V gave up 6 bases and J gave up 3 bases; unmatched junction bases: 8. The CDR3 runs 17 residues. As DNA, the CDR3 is TGTGCCAGCAGGAGGGGACTAGCGGGAGGGATTGGCTACGAGCAGTACTTC. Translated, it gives CASRRGLAGGIGYEQYF.

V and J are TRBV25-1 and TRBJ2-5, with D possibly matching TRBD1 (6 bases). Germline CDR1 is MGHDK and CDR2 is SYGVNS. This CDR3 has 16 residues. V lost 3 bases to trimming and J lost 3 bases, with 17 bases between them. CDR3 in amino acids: CASSDQGNRVKETQYF. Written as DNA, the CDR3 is TGTGCCAGCAGTGACCAGGGAAACAGGGTGAAAGAGACCCAGTACTTC.

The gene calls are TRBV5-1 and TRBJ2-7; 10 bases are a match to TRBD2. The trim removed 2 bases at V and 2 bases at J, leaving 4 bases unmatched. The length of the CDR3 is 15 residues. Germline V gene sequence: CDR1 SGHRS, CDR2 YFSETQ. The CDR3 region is CASSFSGRPTYEQYF. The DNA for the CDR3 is TGCGCCAGCAGCTTTAGCGGGAGGCCAACCTACGAGCAGTACTTC.

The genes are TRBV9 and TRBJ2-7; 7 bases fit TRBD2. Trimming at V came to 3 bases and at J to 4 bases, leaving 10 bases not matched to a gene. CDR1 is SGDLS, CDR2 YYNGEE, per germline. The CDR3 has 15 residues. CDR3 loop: CASSASGQETYEQYF. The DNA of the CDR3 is TGTGCCAGCAGCGCTAGCGGTCAGGAGACTTACGAGCAGTACTTC.

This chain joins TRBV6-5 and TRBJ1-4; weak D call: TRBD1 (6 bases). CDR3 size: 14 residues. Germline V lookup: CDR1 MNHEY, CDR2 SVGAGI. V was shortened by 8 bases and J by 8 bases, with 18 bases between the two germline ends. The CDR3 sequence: CASQGGGMKEKLFF. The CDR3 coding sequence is TGTGCCAGCCAAGGGGGGGGTATGAAGGAAAAACTGTTTTTT.

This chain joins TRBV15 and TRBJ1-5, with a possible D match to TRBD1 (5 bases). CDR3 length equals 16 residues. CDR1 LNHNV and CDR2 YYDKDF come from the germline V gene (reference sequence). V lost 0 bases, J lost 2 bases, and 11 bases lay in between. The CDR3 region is CATSRDAGLGNQPQHF. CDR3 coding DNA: TGTGCCACCAGCAGAGATGCAGGGCTTGGCAATCAGCCCCAGCATTTT.

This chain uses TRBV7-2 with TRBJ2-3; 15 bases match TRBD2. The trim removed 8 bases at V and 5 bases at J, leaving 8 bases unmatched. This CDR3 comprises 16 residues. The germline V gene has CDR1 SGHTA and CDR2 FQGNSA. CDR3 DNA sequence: TGTGCCAGCCAACTCTCGGGACTAGCGGGAGGAGATACGCAGTATTTT. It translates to CASQLSGLAGGDTQYF. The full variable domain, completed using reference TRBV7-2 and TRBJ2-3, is GAGVSQSPSNKVTEKGKDVELRCDPISGHTALYWYRQSLGQGLEFLIYFQGNSAPDKSGLPSDRFSAERTGGSVSTLTIQRTQQEDSAVYLCASQLSGLAGGDTQYFGPGTRLTVL.

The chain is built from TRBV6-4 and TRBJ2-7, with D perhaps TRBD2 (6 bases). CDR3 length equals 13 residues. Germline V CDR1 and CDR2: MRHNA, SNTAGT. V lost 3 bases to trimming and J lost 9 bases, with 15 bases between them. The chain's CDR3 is CASSETGGMAQYF. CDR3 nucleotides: TGTGCCAGCAGTGAAACGGGCGGGATGGCGCAGTACTTC.

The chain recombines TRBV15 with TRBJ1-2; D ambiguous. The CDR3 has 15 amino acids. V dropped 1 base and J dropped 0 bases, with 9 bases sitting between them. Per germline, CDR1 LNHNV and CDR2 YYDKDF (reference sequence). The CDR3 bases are TGTGCCACCAGCAGAGGTATTACAGCTAACTATGGCTACACCTTC. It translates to CATSRGITANYGYTF. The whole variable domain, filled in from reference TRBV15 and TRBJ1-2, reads DAMVIQNPRYQVTQFGKPVTLSCSQTLNHNVMYWYQQKSSQAPKLLFHYYDKDFNNEADTPDNFQSRRPNTSFCFLDIRSPGLGDTAMYLCATSRGITANYGYTFGSGTRLTVV.

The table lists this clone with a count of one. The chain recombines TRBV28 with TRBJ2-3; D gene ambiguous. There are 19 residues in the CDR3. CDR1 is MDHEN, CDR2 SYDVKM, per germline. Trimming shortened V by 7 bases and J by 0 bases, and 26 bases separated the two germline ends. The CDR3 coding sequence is TGTGCCAGCATAGGTTTCCCCCGAGGTGGGTCAAGTAGCACAGATACGCAGTATTTT. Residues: CASIGFPRGGSSSTDTQYF. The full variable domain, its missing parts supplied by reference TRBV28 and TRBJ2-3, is DVKVTQSSRYLVKRTGEKVFLECVQDMDHENMFWYRQDPGLGLRLIYFSYDVKMKEKGDIPEGYSVSREKKERFSLILESASTNQTSMYLCASIGFPRGGSSSTDTQYFGPGTRLTVL.

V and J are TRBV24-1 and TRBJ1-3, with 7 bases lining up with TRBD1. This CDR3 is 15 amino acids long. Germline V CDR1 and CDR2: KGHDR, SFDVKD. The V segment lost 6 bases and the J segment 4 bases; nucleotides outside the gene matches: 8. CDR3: CATSRRDSQGNTIYF. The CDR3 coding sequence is TGTGCCACCAGTCGCCGGGACAGCCAAGGAAACACCATATATTTT.

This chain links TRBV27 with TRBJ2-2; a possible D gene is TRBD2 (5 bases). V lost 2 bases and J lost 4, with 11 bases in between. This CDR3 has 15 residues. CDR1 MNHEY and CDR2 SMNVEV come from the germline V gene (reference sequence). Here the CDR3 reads CASSLVLDGTGELFF. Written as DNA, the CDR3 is TGTGCCAGCAGTTTAGTACTAGACGGCACCGGGGAGCTGTTTTTT.